This TCR beta chain was retrieved from a study of T cell responses to AZD1222 COVID-19 vaccine. Study-wide points: Clonal diversity was possibly underestimated, and the donors were mostly white British, with more females.

Libraries were prepared by immunoSEQ multiplex PCR; TCRdb keeps only in-frame clonotypes and omits some of them. The sample has roughly 100,000 clones, 88% seen once. Trimming cost V 8 bases and J 5 bases; bases outside gene matches: 9. The CDR3 sequence is 15 residues long. CDR1 and CDR2 from the germline V gene are MNHEY and SVGAGI. To note about this clone: Its antigen is unknown.

The chain employs TRBV6-5 and TRBJ2-5; 12 bases align to TRBD2. Sequences were derived from peripheral blood, sampled on day 0 of AZD1222 vaccination. This clonotype originated in an adult in good health. The CDR3 protein is CASALAGGPGETQYF. DNA for the CDR3: TGTGCCAGCGCGCTAGCGGGAGGGCCTGGGGAGACCCAGTACTTC.